The T cell receptor beta chain under discussion was sequenced for a study of blood T cell repertoires in COVID-19. About the research overall: Specimens from acute and convalescent COVID-19 originated in the United States, Italy and Spain. The analysed material was cDNA or gDNA that came from T cells, B-cell-depleted T cells, or PBMCs.

All enrollees were about 18 to 95 years old and from about two dozen US areas. Source study methods: Amplification with reference gene primers provided the estimates of nucleated cell counts. Profiling relied on immunoSEQ multiplex PCR, and the TCRdb table lists in-frame clones only, not all of them. V and J calls and clone size are copied from that table; D and trimming were computed from the DNA. This sample carries around 250,000 clones, 80% to 90% of them seen once, and the ten largest clones take approximately 4%. The germline V and J ends were trimmed by 4 bases and 1 base, with 10 bases remaining between them. Per the germline V gene, CDR1 is GTSNPN and CDR2 is SVGIG (reference sequence). The CDR3 spans 13 residues.

The origin of this receptor is a man aged 25-45 years with acute COVID-19. The chain couples TRBV30 to TRBJ1-1; D uncertain. Sequenced material: PBMCs or T cells enriched from blood (not recorded which). In DNA form, the CDR3 reads TGTGCCTGGACGTCTCAGTCGAACACTGAAGCTTTCTTT. It yields the protein CAWTSQSNTEAFF.